The T cell receptor (beta chain) under discussion was sequenced for a study of cytomegalovirus exposure and HLA in healthy donors (dated by TCRdb to 2017 to 2019). Some background on the complete study: According to an earlier analysis of a few hundred of the donors, about 179 million T cells yielded 90 million to 130 million unique TCR beta sequences and about 300 Gb of sequence data. The aim of the study was to test whether cataloging public T cell receptors could identify signatures of past pathogen exposure. Among 300 to 500 genotyped donors of the cohort, an average of around 240,000 unique TCR beta nucleotide sequences was sequenced per donor, of which about 20% were non-productive. To decide whether each TCR beta V gene segment behaved as functional or pseudogenic, an earlier analysis of fewer than 750 of the donors relied on high-throughput TCR beta sequencing. Class I and class II HLA loci were covered by the typing at four-digit resolution. Every discovery cohort repertoire had been produced on one sequencing platform. About five DR-DQ haplotypes were treated as single units for association and clustering because of strong linkage in the cohort. To study patterns of TCR occurrence, a later analysis re-analyzed previously published TCR beta repertoires from around 670 donors and added high-resolution HLA genotyping. A separate validation cohort of roughly 130 different subjects was used in addition to the approximately 700-subject first cohort. Typing coverage varied by locus: about 629-640 donors for A, B, C, DRB1 and DQB1; approximately 560 for DQA1; more than 600 for DPA1; under 490 for DPB1. High-throughput TCR immunosequencing, statistical association of individual TCRs with disease status, and machine learning were combined to predict cytomegalovirus infection status. Around 320 gigabases of sequencing data and approximately 85 million unique TCR sequences were included in an early release covering roughly 700 HLA-typed donors. Donor age, sex, ethnicity and CMV serostatus were compiled together with the repertoire data. Genome-wide SNP genotypes for about 65% of the roughly 670 donors were used in a later genetic analysis, which treated that subset as a discovery cohort. Of the approximately 400 genotyped donors, over 70% fell in the genetic ancestry cluster associated with self-reported Caucasian donors. The T cell repertoires of under 700 subjects were profiled by immunosequencing and related to cytomegalovirus serostatus. In the later analysis, no new phenotypic data were used to find candidate immune exposures; instead, reliance was placed on TCR beta sequences and their occurrence across donors.

The library came from the immunoSEQ multiplex PCR assay. The multiplex PCR relied on a mix of 60 forward primers for TCR Vbeta segments and 13 reverse primers for TCR Jbeta segments. A multiplex PCR assay on genomic DNA amplified the CDR3 region of rearranged TCR beta genes. The Illumina HiSeq System was used to sequence the amplified TCR beta libraries as 87-base-pair reads. Under the source paper's analysis protocol: A later analysis counted tens of millions of unique TCR beta chains across the 500 to 850 repertoires, and some 11 million of these chains were shared by at least two donors. A nearest-neighbor algorithm error-corrected the raw reads and collapsed the reads into unique sequences, merging closely related sequences to remove PCR and sequencing errors. To assign V, D and J gene segments, CDR3 sequences were aligned to IMGT reference sequences. For a sequence to be retained, a match of at least six nucleotides to both a V gene segment and a J gene segment was required. Rearrangements were classified as productive when the CDR3 lacked stop codons and remained in frame with V and J, and all other rearrangements were classified as non-productive. CDR3 was defined by IMGT convention, running from the second conserved V-encoded cysteine to the conserved J-encoded phenylalanine. The earlier analysis of about 570 of the donors excluded any sequence lacking an unambiguous match to a single V gene segment. In an earlier analysis of 450 to 700 of the donors, V segments were called functional above 56.7% productive rearrangements and were called segregating when the between-donor standard deviation exceeded 5%. A statistical classification framework was developed to diagnose cytomegalovirus status using the catalog of TCR beta chain sequences. V and J gene assignment, in a later analysis, came from comparing TCR nucleotide sequences with IMGT/GENE-DB human TR gene sequences. Using the TCRdist pipeline, a later analysis assigned CDR3 sequences along with most-parsimonious VDJ recombination scenarios. In a later analysis, each TCR beta chain was defined by its CDR3 amino acid sequence together with its V-gene family, and reads without a unique V-gene family were excluded. A later analysis removed 592 highly shared, low-generation-probability nucleotide sequences to deal with suspected cross-contamination and a sequencing artifact. For each public chain, a later analysis derived a clonal expansion index from normalized ranks of inferred template counts within each repertoire. In a later analysis, generation probabilities were computed with a VDJ recombination model fitted to out-of-frame rearrangements, and the resulting probabilities were checked against IGoR. In a later analysis, hypergeometric tests were used to score TCR-TCR, TCR-HLA and TCR-CMV co-occurrence, with a repertoire-size bias correction applied to TCR pairs. A later analysis estimated false discovery rates by permuting HLA or CMV assignments 20 times. In a later analysis, co-occurring TCRs were grouped with DBSCAN, and TCRdist sequence similarity was added when clustering was performed within HLA-allele-positive subsets. For co-occurrence clustering, repertoires with fewer than 30,000 or more than 120,000 public chains were excluded, along with five repertoires with anomalous nucleotide sharing. TCRdb provides this immuneACCESS table in a form limited to in-frame rearrangements. Some clones are lacking; in checked studies, under half of them reflect an unresolved V gene, and why the rest are absent is not known. V, J and clone size are those of that table, while D and trimming were read from the DNA. The sample data list 200,000 or so clones, and roughly 76% of these were observed just once. The biggest ten clones account for over 5.5% of the sample.

From a lookup of the germline V gene, CDR1 and CDR2 are SGHRS and YFSETQ. From the cysteine up to the phenylalanine, the CDR3 has a length of 16 residues. Just CDR3 DNA is preserved here, 48 bases in frame from base 1. V is cut back by 0 bases and J by 2 bases, with 4 bases in the junction unmatched. Results the study describes overall, beyond this receptor: The earlier analysis of some 560 of the donors excluded fewer than 20 rarely observed V segments, including chromosome 9 orphons, because counts were too low. A later analysis associated about 18,000 TCR beta sequences with specific HLA alleles at a false discovery rate of 0.05. In an earlier analysis of 587 of the donors, most TCR beta V segments appeared in productive rearrangements about 90% or about 30% of the time, broadly matching IMGT annotations. In vitro tests confirmed that a few of the cytomegalovirus-associated TCR beta chains recognize cytomegalovirus antigens. Because some donors lacked HLA typing at each locus, the association tests relied only on the typed subset. A further reported finding was that TCR beta sequences accurately predicted the HLA-A and HLA-B alleles for most subjects in the first cohort. According to a later genetic analysis, donors in an Asian-associated ancestry cluster had fewer N-insertions in productive TCRs than the approximately 650-donor mean. V-gene and J-gene trimming of TCR beta chains was associated with a missense DCLRE1C variant in a later genetic analysis, and the association was replicated in an independent cohort. Across donors, most TCR sequences were observed very rarely, whereas some public TCRs were present in many individuals. In a later analysis, TCR association rates were found to vary across HLA loci, with the most associated TCRs seen for DRB1 alleles and the fewest for HLA-C alleles. In a later analysis, HLA-associated TCR beta chains showed more clonal expansion and lower generation probabilities than non-associated chains that were equally common. A later analysis reported that several top co-occurrence clusters appeared linked to parvovirus B19, influenza, CMV and Epstein-Barr virus. The presence/absence analyses assumed that sequencing depth was roughly uniform across donors, and that assumption may not be true. A cluster of highly shared sequence variants was judged likely to be a technical artifact of the sequencing pipeline. CMV serostatus was the only immune exposure information available for the cohort. In this cohort, only TCR beta chains were sequenced, and detectable features were limited by the absence of alpha or paired-chain data. The classifier was reported to diagnose cytomegalovirus status with high specificity and sensitivity in both the original and validation cohorts. When HLA alleles, especially DR and DQ, strongly co-occurred, attributing TCR associations to individual alleles was difficult. Most CMV-associated TCR beta chains appeared to be HLA-restricted in a later analysis, and the HLA associations seemed to be driven largely by CMV exposure. In the study, roughly 160 TCR beta chains were listed as associated with cytomegalovirus. According to the authors, the approach could potentially be generalized to other disease states and immunological phenotypes. Linkage disequilibrium might explain the correlated functional status among segregating V segments, but an unknown experimental factor could not be excluded. Because the 87-base-pair reads could not distinguish some IMGT-functional V segments, including TRBV6-2 and TRBV6-3, those segments were excluded.

In total, more than 500 healthy bone marrow donors made up the cohort. All cohort members were sampled while nominally healthy, although unrecorded immune exposures were likely present. The donor was CMV seropositive and was included in the group of approximately 310 seropositive cohort members. Every donor gave a peripheral blood sample, and the peripheral blood mononuclear cells from that sample were used for TCR beta sequencing. Genomic DNA extraction from the blood cell samples was performed with the Qiagen DNeasy Blood Extraction Kit. This clone occurred once. Its antigen is not yet known. Per-nucleotide qualities are absent, and no much larger clonotype sits a single base away. The sample has other DNA sequences that encode this CDR3 too.

The sequence derives from a man in his forties in good health and CMV-seropositive. The sequence joins TRBV5-1 to TRBJ2-1; 8 junctional bases match TRBD2. Sequenced material: PBMCs. The CDR3 amino acid sequence is: CASSLASGGPYNEQFF. DNA sequence: TGCGCCAGCAGCTTGGCCTCGGGGGGGCCCTACAATGAGCAGTTCTTC.